The T cell receptor (beta chain) under discussion was sequenced for a study of shared clonotypes between healthy human individuals. Study-wide background: CD8 memory received one plate per donor, CD8 naive two, CD4 memory three and CD4 naive three.

The data were produced by immunoSEQ multiplex PCR, yet TCRdb's version contains in-frame clones alone and is incomplete. The table shows some 2 million clones, with approximately 95% occurring only once. The naive CD8 subset, CD45RO-negative cells positively selected for CCR7, excluded terminally differentiated effector memory CD45RA+ cells. The sample comprised naive CD8+ T cells sorted from blood. This sequence was found in a man between 18 and 29 years old in good health.

CDR3 loop: CASSNGPPYTF. The CDR3 nucleotides read TGTGCCAGCAGTAACGGACCACCCTACACCTTC. The chain links TRBV2 to TRBJ1-2, with D hard to call. V dropped 5 bases and J dropped 10 bases, with 11 bases sitting between them. CDR1 and CDR2 from the germline V gene are SNHLY and FYNNEI. This CDR3 contains 11 residues.